This TCR beta chain was recorded in a study of T cells in localized non-small cell lung cancer. Sequencing was performed with immunoSEQ multiplex PCR; in TCRdb, only in-frame clones are kept and a portion is missing. In the table there are 8,400 or so clones, 87% of which are singletons. Study-level findings and limits: Paired adjacent lung recovered a median around 52 of the top 100 tumor clones.

A remark on this clone: Antigen specificity is unknown.

The material sequenced was peripheral blood, taken before any cancer treatment. The TCR sequence derives from a male donor older than 55 with stage III lung adenocarcinoma.

CDR3 DNA sequence: TGTGCCAGCAGTGAAGAAAACATTCAGTACTTC. Translation: CASSEENIQYF. This chain uses TRBV2 with TRBJ2-4; no reliable D call. The CDR3 is 11 amino acids. The V gene lost 1 base and the J gene lost 5 bases, with 0 bases spanning the gap. CDR1 and CDR2 from the germline V gene are SNHLY and FYNNEI.